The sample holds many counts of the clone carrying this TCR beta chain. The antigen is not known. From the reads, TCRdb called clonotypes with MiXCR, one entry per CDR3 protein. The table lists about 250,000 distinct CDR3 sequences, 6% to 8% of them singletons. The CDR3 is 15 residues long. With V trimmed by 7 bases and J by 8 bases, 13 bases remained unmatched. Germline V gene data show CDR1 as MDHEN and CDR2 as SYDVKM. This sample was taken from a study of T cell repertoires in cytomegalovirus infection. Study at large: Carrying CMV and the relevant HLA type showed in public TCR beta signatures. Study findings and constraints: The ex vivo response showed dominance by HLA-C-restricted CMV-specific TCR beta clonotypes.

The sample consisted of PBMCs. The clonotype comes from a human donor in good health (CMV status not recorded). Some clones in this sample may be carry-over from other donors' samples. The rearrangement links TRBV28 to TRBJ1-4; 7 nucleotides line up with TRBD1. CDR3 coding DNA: TGTGCCAGCACCGTTTTCCAGACAGGGTTGGAAAAACTGTTTTTT. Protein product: CASTVFQTGLEKLFF.